Included here is one TCR beta chain sequence, with context. Its antigen is still unknown. No quality values exist for individual bases; no much larger clone is one base distant. CDR3 length: 15 amino acids, cysteine to phenylalanine. The kept DNA is CDR3 alone, 45 bases in frame from the first base. V is cut by 0 bases and J by 3 bases, and the space between the germline ends is 11 bases. Taken from the germline V gene, the CDR1 and CDR2 loops are SNHLY and FYNNEI. In light of the paper, this sample's time point label describes: patch test 1, 2 weeks after DPC sensitization. Explained via the paper, the treatment or condition label denotes: therapeutic diphenylcyclopropenone sensitization with weekly scalp DPC. At every patch-test visit, the blood draw took place before the patch test was put on. Eligible patients were aged 18 to 70, diagnosed with alopecia, deemed suitable for DPC therapy, and excluded if pregnant. Unfractionated whole blood was collected in Tempus Blood RNA tubes, and total RNA was extracted from that blood.

The protocol used for the library was RACE. Sequencing was carried out with a NextSeq 500. Library preparation attached unique molecular identifiers to individual cDNA molecules for quantitative, reproducible TCR counting. For every blood RNA sample, sequencing covered both the TCR alpha and TCR beta chains. The paper's processing steps were these. A median of about 87,000 TCRs per sample was observed, with a range of about 23,224 to 700,000. The Decombinator software suite was used to annotate the V, J and CDR3 of the TCR reads. Every sample was subsampled to the same number of TCRs (28,000) for the PS versus PT1 abundance plots. TCRs were defined as expanded if absent before sensitization and observed at least eight times at the 2-week time point. TCRdb passed the public sequencing reads through fastp at Q25 and MiXCR, retaining productive beta sequences. When rows share a CDR3 protein, they turn into one entry using the most common DNA and genes. What appears here as the V and J calls and clone size reflects TCRdb's work, not the paper's. The sample has fewer than 150,000 distinct CDR3 sequences on record, roughly an eighth of them singletons. Of the sample, 0.92% falls within the top ten clones.

The sample comes from a study of human T cells and chemical hapten exposure (dated by TCRdb to about 2021). Regarding the study in general: For sensitization, 2% DPC in acetone was applied to a roughly 2 cm by roughly 2 cm area of upper inner arm skin. Patients additionally received weekly therapeutic DPC doses to the scalp throughout the approximately 24-week study period. Patch tests used Finn chambers with 0.01% DPC on the upper back, scored after 6 days by International Contact Dermatitis Research Group standards. Alopecia areata with under or over 50% scalp involvement, alopecia totalis and alopecia universalis were represented in the patient cohort, which was mostly female. Libraries were pooled for sequencing, and per-sample TCR yields varied mainly because of small differences in library volumes within the pool. Peripheral blood TCR repertoire changes were tracked in vivo in alopecia patients during primary and secondary sensitization to the hapten diphenylcyclopropenone (DPC). Blood samples were taken from patients before sensitization (week 0) and then at 2, 6 and about 24 weeks after DPC sensitization. Blood for TCR sequencing was provided by twenty-nine alopecia patients at one to four time points (pre-sensitization, 2, 6 and 24 weeks). Study-wide findings and limitations: No change with DPC sensitization was found in the number of TCRs above 1 in 1000 frequency, and no evidence of global repertoire structure alterations was found. Repeated subsampling changed both the strength of the expansion versus patch-test correlation and the threshold at which that correlation became significant. Significantly more large CDR3 similarity clusters were formed by expanded TCRs than by pre-sensitization or healthy control sets, consistent with antigen-driven responses. Because all patients had alopecia, a presumed autoimmune disease, the immune response of the patients might differ from that of healthy individuals. A positive correlation was found between the number of PT1 expanded TCRs and patch test score, with significance reached at thresholds 8, 16 and 32 but not 4.

The receptor chain draws on TRBV2 and TRBJ1-2, with the D gene uncertain. This TCR was sampled from a man younger than 30 with alopecia areata. Some clones in this sample may be carry-over from other donors' samples. The sequenced sample was whole blood, obtained in connection with sensitization to the hapten diphenylcyclopropenone (DPC). The encoded CDR3 is CASSEALRHDYGYTF. The bases are TGTGCCAGCAGTGAAGCGCTTCGACACGACTATGGCTACACCTTC. The reference TRBV2 and TRBJ1-2 proteins fill in what lies around the CDR3, so the full variable domain reads EPEVTQTPSHQVTQMGQEVILRCVPISNHLYFYWYRQILGQKVEFLVSFYNNEISEKSEIFDDQFSVERPDGSNFTLKIRSTKLEDSAMYFCASSEALRHDYGYTFGSGTRLTVV.